The 11 T cell receptor beta chains given below trace back to one sample, sequenced in a study of CD8 T cells in Susac syndrome. Random hexamers were used to reverse transcribe an amount of roughly 0.45 to 1 ug RNA. MiXCR, applied by TCRdb to the immunoSEQ multiplex PCR reads, yields one record per CDR3 protein. The sample shows 77,000 or so distinct CDR3 sequences, 85% to 95% of them seen only once. Sequencing used CD4+ T cells from PBMCs. Receptors originate from a human donor with Susac syndrome.

V is TRBV24-1 and J is TRBJ2-5, with 14 bases fitting TRBD2. The V gene's germline CDR1 is KGHDR and CDR2 SFDVKD. The junction had 10 bases not matched to a gene; V was cut back by 9 bases and J by 2 bases. This CDR3 is 17 amino acids long. The CDR3 spells CATAAGGLAGDQETQYF. The CDR3 nucleotides read TGTGCCACCGCGGCCGGGGGACTAGCGGGGGATCAAGAGACCCAGTACTTC.

This clonotype appeared a few times. The chain combines TRBV28 with TRBJ2-3; the match to TRBD2 covers 7 bases. Unmatched junction bases numbered 3, after V lost 3 bases and J lost 3 bases. CDR1 is MDHEN, CDR2 SYDVKM, per germline. The CDR3 length is 14 residues. The CDR3 nucleotides are TGTGCCAGCAGTTTGGGCGGGGGTACAGATACGCAGTATTTT. Translation gives CASSLGGGTDTQYF.

The J gene is TRBJ1-2, the V gene TRBV15; D might be TRBD1 (6 bases). This CDR3 has 13 amino acids. V was shortened by 5 bases and J by 4 bases, with 11 bases between the two germline ends. Germline CDR1 is LNHNV and CDR2 is YYDKDF (reference sequence). In DNA form, the CDR3 reads TGTGCCACCAGCCTGACAGGCTCCTATGGCTACACCTTC. Its protein is CATSLTGSYGYTF.

The V gene is TRBV4-3, the J gene TRBJ1-5; TRBD1 aligns across 10 bases. After removal of 0 bases from V and 7 bases from J, the junction contained 3 bases not matched to a gene. The germline gives CDR1 LGHNA, CDR2 YSLEER. This CDR3 comprises 15 residues. The CDR3, as DNA: TGCGCCAGCAGCCAAGAATGGACAGGGGGACAGCCCCAGCATTTT. As protein: CASSQEWTGGQPQHF.

V is TRBV5-1 and J is TRBJ1-1, with a tentative D call TRBD1 (6 bases). This CDR3 has 12 amino acids. The V end was cut by 3 bases, the J end by 5 bases, with 8 bases between. In germline, CDR1 is SGHRS, CDR2 YFSETQ. DNA for the CDR3: TGCGCCAGCAGCTCAGGGGATACTGAAGCTTTCTTT. It is translated as CASSSGDTEAFF.

V usage is TRBV5-6 and J usage is TRBJ1-5; the D is unclear. V was clipped by 0 bases and J by 4 bases, with 11 bases between them. The CDR3 extends over 15 amino acids. Germline V gene lookup returns CDR1 SGHDT and CDR2 YYEEEE. CDR3 in amino acids: CASSLAYRDNQPQHF. The CDR3 DNA is TGTGCCAGCAGCTTGGCTTACCGGGATAATCAGCCCCAGCATTTT.

V and J are TRBV24-1 and TRBJ2-1; D is unclear. The V gene lost 10 bases and the J gene lost 6 bases, with 15 bases spanning the gap. CDR3 size: 13 residues. Germline CDR1 is KGHDR and CDR2 is SFDVKD. The DNA of the CDR3 is TGTGCCACGCGGAAAGCGTTATCCAATGAGCAGTTCTTC. Its translation is CATRKALSNEQFF.

This chain joins TRBV7-2 and TRBJ2-5, with D perhaps assigned TRBD1 or TRBD2 (5 bases each). Germline CDR1 SGHTA, CDR2 FQGNSA. This CDR3 region has 15 residues. Trimming shortened V by 8 bases and J by 6 bases, and 22 bases separated the two germline ends. The CDR3 DNA sequence: TGTGCCAGCCCCCCTGTTGGGGGAAAGAGAAAGACCCAGTACTTC. It encodes CASPPVGGKRKTQYF. The full variable domain, in which reference TRBV7-2 and TRBJ2-5 provide the parts outside the CDR3, is GAGVSQSPSNKVTEKGKDVELRCDPISGHTALYWYRQSLGQGLEFLIYFQGNSAPDKSGLPSDRFSAERTGGSVSTLTIQRTQQEDSAVYLCASPPVGGKRKTQYFGPGTRLLVL.

This chain uses TRBV7-3 with TRBJ2-1, with TRBD2 as a possible D gene (6 bases). The CDR3 runs to 14 residues. Germline V gives CDR1 SGHTA, CDR2 FQGTGA. Trimming cost V 3 bases and J 5 bases, with 11 bases left between them. This CDR3 is CASSLGLTNNEQFF. The CDR3 coding sequence is TGTGCCAGCAGCTTGGGACTCACAAACAATGAGCAGTTCTTC.

V and J are TRBV3-1 and TRBJ2-7, with TRBD2 matching 8 bases. Unmatched junction bases numbered 2, after V lost 2 bases and J lost 5 bases. Germline V gene lookup returns CDR1 LGHDT and CDR2 YNNKEL (reference sequence). CDR3 length: 13 amino acids. The CDR3 nucleotides read TGTGCCAGCAGCCAACTAGCGGGCGACGAGCAGTACTTC. Translated: CASSQLAGDEQYF.

The rearrangement joins TRBV5-1 to TRBJ2-5; TRBD2 agrees at 9 bases. Trimming removed 0 bases from V and 9 bases from J; junction bases left unmatched: 9. The CDR3 length is 15 residues. Germline assignment: CDR1 SGHRS and CDR2 YFSETQ. The CDR3 DNA sequence: TGCGCCAGCAGCTTGGTTCCAGCGGGGGGCCGGGCCCAGTACTTC. Translated, it gives CASSLVPAGGRAQYF.